This T cell receptor (beta chain) was recorded in a study of blood T cell repertoires in COVID-19. Across the study: The samples span acute and convalescent COVID-19 from the United States, Italy and Spain. The analysed material was cDNA or gDNA that came from T cells, B-cell-depleted T cells, or PBMCs.

Per the study methods: Amplified reference gene primers provided the basis for estimating nucleated cell counts. TCRdb's table, derived via immunoSEQ multiplex PCR, lists solely in-frame clones and lacks some. The V and J calls and clone size are taken from that table; D and trimming were inferred from the DNA. This sample carries roughly 300,000 clones, 85% of them seen once, and the ten largest clones take roughly 14%. Germline loops: CDR1 MNHEY, CDR2 SVGAGI. Trimming took 5 bases from V and 1 from J, leaving 6 bases between them. The CDR3 spans 12 residues. The rearrangement links TRBV6-5 to TRBJ2-7, with a possible D match to TRBD2 (6 bases). The TCR was taken from a human donor in a cohort sampled during active COVID-19. The sample taken for sequencing was peripheral blood. CDR3 loop: CASSRGSYEQYF. CDR3 coding DNA: TGTGCCAGCAGTCGGGGGTCCTACGAGCAGTACTTC.